The source of this TCR beta chain is a study of shared T cell receptors in the human thymus. The method was immunoSEQ multiplex PCR; TCRdb's version includes in-frame clones alone and lacks a portion of them. The data contain hundreds of thousands of clones, roughly 88% of them singletons. These data are also associated with another study on human thymus T cells. That study reports: Healthy Finnish infants undergoing corrective surgery for congenital heart defects were the donors. Corrective heart surgery yielded the resections from which the thymus tissue came. Within thymic and blood repertoires, V and J gene usage appeared to be biased. Thymic TCR repertoires of unrelated people reportedly overlapped highly.

The material sequenced was thymocytes. The source is a boy in the first two years of life with a congenital heart defect.

CDR3 amino acids: CSVGDRGRDTQYF. The CDR3 DNA is TGCAGCGTGGGGGACAGGGGGAGGGATACGCAGTATTTT. This sequence joins TRBV29-1 and TRBJ2-3, with TRBD1 identical over 11 bases. Unmatched junction bases numbered 5, after V lost 6 bases and J lost 6 bases. This CDR3 is built from 13 residues. Germline-derived CDR1 and CDR2 are SQVTM and ANQGSEA.